What follows are 12 T cell receptor beta chains derived from one specimen sequenced in a study of cytotoxic CD8 clonotypes in ibrutinib-treated CLL. Sequencing used immunoSEQ multiplex PCR; TCRdb keeps in-frame clones, though not all of them. The data contain around 30,000 clones, around 60% of them singletons. This sample comprised PBMCs, obtained before ibrutinib treatment. These receptors originate from a human donor with chronic lymphocytic leukemia.

This clone has just a few counts. V and J are TRBV18 and TRBJ1-1; D uncertain. V was clipped by 1 base and J by 4 bases, with 7 bases between them. Germline V gene lookup returns CDR1 KGHSH and CDR2 LQKENI. The CDR3 consists of 13 residues. This chain's CDR3 is CASSPRRGTEAFF. The CDR3 DNA reads TGTGCCAGCTCACCACGTCGGGGCACTGAAGCTTTCTTT.

The V call is TRBV2, the J call TRBJ2-1; weak D call: TRBD2 (6 bases). Trimming pared 6 bases from V and 12 bases from J, leaving 15 bases between. The germline V gene has CDR1 SNHLY and CDR2 FYNNEI. CDR3 size: 12 residues. CDR3 sequence (DNA): TGTGCCAGCAGCTCGTACGGGGGAGGGCAGTTCTTC. Amino acid sequence: CASSSYGGGQFF.

The sample holds a few counts of this clone. The chain has TRBV10-3 and TRBJ1-5; 8 bases align to TRBD1. The CDR3 is 15 residues long. Germline V gene data show CDR1 as ENHRY and CDR2 as SYGVKD. Trimming took 6 bases from V and 7 from J; bases not matched to a gene: 11. The CDR3 bases are TGTGCCATCAGCCGGGACCAGGGGGCGGGCCAGCCCCAGCATTTT. This codes for CAISRDQGAGQPQHF.

This clone qualifies as medium-sized. The chain joins TRBV4-1 to TRBJ2-3, with 8 bases that match TRBD1. The CDR3 runs 17 residues. Germline CDR1 and CDR2: MGHRA and YSYEKL. Unmatched junction bases numbered 5, after V lost 0 bases and J lost 0 bases. CDR3 loop: CASSQEQGAGSTDTQYF. The DNA of the CDR3 is TGCGCCAGCAGCCAAGAGCAGGGGGCTGGGAGCACAGATACGCAGTATTTT.

The V call is TRBV19, the J call TRBJ2-3, with a possible D match to TRBD2 (7 bases). The germline V and J ends were trimmed by 5 bases and 4 bases, with 13 bases remaining between them. Looked up from germline, CDR1 is LNHDA and CDR2 is SQIVND (reference sequence). The CDR3 totals 14 residues. The CDR3 DNA follows: TGTGCCAGTAGTTCATCCGGGGGGCCAGATACGCAGTATTTT. Encoded protein: CASSSSGGPDTQYF. The full variable domain, its missing parts supplied by reference TRBV19 and TRBJ2-3, is DGGITQSPKYLFRKEGQNVTLSCEQNLNHDAMYWYRQDPGQGLRLIYYSQIVNDFQKGDIAEGYSVSREKKESFPLTVTSAQKNPTAFYLCASSSSGGPDTQYFGPGTRLTVL.

The chain has TRBV5-1 and TRBJ2-1; 10 nucleotides agree with TRBD1. The germline CDR1 and CDR2 sequences are SGHRS and YFSETQ. This CDR3 is built from 14 residues. J gave up 4 bases and V 4 bases, and 2 bases lay outside the gene matches. The CDR3 loop reads CASSRDRGYNEQFF. The CDR3 bases are TGCGCCAGCAGCCGGGACAGGGGTTACAATGAGCAGTTCTTC. Using reference TRBV5-1 and TRBJ2-1 for the parts outside the CDR3, the full variable domain is KAGVTQTPRYLIKTRGQQVTLSCSPISGHRSVSWYQQTPGQGLQFLFEYFSETQRNKGNFPGRFSGRQFSNSRSEMNVSTLELGDSALYLCASSRDRGYNEQFFGPGTRLTVL.

This chain joins TRBV29-1 and TRBJ2-7, with D perhaps matching TRBD1 (6 bases). Germline V gives CDR1 SQVTM, CDR2 ANQGSEA. This CDR3 has 12 amino acids. Trimming shortened V by 4 bases and J by 3 bases, and 10 bases separated the two germline ends. CDR3 loop: CSVGPRGYEQYF. In DNA, the CDR3 is TGCAGCGTTGGGCCCAGGGGCTACGAGCAGTACTTC.

This clone was observed once. V gene TRBV7-8 combines with J gene TRBJ2-1; TRBD2 matches 7 bases. CDR1 is SGHVS, CDR2 FQNEAQ, per germline. The CDR3 has 15 residues. The trim removed 5 bases at V and 7 bases at J, leaving 11 bases unmatched. The CDR3 nucleotides are TGTGCCAGCAGCCCCGGTGGGGGGGTGATGAATGAGCAGTTCTTC. This translates into CASSPGGGVMNEQFF.

This clone has only a few counts. The chain recombines TRBV10-3 with TRBJ2-3; D ambiguous. V was clipped by 5 bases and J by 6 bases, with 6 bases between them. CDR3 size: 11 residues. Germline V gene sequence: CDR1 ENHRY, CDR2 SYGVKD. The CDR3: CAISSMDTQYF. The CDR3 DNA reads TGTGCCATCAGTTCCATGGATACGCAGTATTTT.

The rearrangement links TRBV6-5 to TRBJ2-5; 9 bases fit TRBD1. Germline V gene sequence: CDR1 MNHEY, CDR2 SVGAGI. This CDR3 contains 16 residues. V trimming: 2 bases; J trimming: 4 bases; junction bases outside the gene matches: 8. In DNA, the CDR3 is TGTGCCAGCAGTTACATCCCGGGACAGGGTATAGAGACCCAGTACTTC. Its translation is CASSYIPGQGIETQYF.

The rearrangement links TRBV28 to TRBJ2-2; D tentatively fits TRBD1 or TRBD2 (5 bases each). CDR3 size: 15 residues. From germline, CDR1 is MDHEN and CDR2 SYDVKM. V gave up 2 bases and J gave up 7 bases, with 14 bases separating them. In DNA form, the CDR3 reads TGTGCCAGCAGTTTAGGGGGAGTTCGGGTCGGGGAGCTGTTTTTT. Residues: CASSLGGVRVGELFF.

This clone was detected only a few times. The gene calls are TRBV18 and TRBJ2-3; no clear D gene. The V gene's germline CDR1 is KGHSH and CDR2 LQKENI. V lost 2 bases and J 4 bases, leaving 4 bases between the germline ends. This CDR3 contains 12 residues. For the CDR3, the DNA is TGTGCCAGCTCACCAGACCCAGATACGCAGTATTTT. Translated, it gives CASSPDPDTQYF. Filled out from reference TRBV18 and TRBJ2-3, the complete variable domain reads NAGVMQNPRHLVRRRGQEARLRCSPMKGHSHVYWYRQLPEEGLKFMVYLQKENIIDESGMPKERFSAEFPKEGPSILRIQQVVRGDSAAYFCASSPDPDTQYFGPGTRLTVL.